This TCR beta chain originates from a study of shared clonotypes between healthy human individuals. The V gene's germline CDR1 is SGHDT and CDR2 YYEEEE. This CDR3 has 15 residues. With V trimmed by 1 base and J by 5 bases, 2 bases remained unmatched. Only in-frame clones appear in the TCRdb table, and some are missing; sequencing was by immunoSEQ multiplex PCR. The sample yields about 1.4 million clones, roughly 96% seen once. A note on this clone: Its antigen is unidentified.

Study-level points and caveats: Large sequencing depth failed to make sorted-subset sequencing complete, rarefaction showed.

The genes are TRBV5-6 and TRBJ2-1; 11 bases fit TRBD1. The sequenced material came from naive CD4+ T cells sorted from blood. The sample's subset: CD45RA+ positively selected. This TCR derives from a man in his thirties or forties in good health. CDR3 coding DNA: TGTGCCAGCAGCTTGTGGGGACAGGGGGACAATGAGCAGTTCTTC. The encoded protein is CASSLWGQGDNEQFF.